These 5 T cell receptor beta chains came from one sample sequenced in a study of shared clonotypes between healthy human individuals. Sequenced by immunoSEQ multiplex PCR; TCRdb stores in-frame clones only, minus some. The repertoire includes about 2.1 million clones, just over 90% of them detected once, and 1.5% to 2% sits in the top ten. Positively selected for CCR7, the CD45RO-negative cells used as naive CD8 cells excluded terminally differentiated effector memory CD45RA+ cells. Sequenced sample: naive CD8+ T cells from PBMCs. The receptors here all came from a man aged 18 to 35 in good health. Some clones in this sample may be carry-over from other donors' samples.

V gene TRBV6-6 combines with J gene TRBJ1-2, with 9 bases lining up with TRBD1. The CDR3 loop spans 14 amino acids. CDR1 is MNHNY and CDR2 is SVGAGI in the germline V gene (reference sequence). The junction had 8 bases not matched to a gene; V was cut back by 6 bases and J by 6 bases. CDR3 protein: CASRAPGQGNGYTF. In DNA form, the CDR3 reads TGTGCCAGCAGGGCACCGGGACAGGGTAATGGCTACACCTTC.

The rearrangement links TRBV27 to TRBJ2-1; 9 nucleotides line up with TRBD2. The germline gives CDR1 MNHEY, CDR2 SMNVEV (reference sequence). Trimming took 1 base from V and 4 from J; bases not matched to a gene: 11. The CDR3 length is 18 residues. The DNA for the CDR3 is TGTGCCAGCAGTTTATTTCCTAGCGGGAAGGCGAGGTACAATGAGCAGTTCTTC. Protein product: CASSLFPSGKARYNEQFF.

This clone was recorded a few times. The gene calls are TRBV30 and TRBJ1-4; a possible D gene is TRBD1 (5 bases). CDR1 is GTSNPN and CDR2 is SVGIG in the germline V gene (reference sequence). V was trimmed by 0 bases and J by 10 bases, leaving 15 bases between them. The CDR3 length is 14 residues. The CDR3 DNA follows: TGTGCCTGGAGTGTCCTGACAGACCGGCGAAAACTGTTTTTT. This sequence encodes CAWSVLTDRRKLFF.

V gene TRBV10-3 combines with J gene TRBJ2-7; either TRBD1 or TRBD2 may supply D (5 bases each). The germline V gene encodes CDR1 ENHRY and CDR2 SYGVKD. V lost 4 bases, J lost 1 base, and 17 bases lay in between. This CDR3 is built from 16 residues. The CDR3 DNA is TGTGCCATCAGTGTGGAGGCAGGGACCTATTCCTACGAGCAGTACTTC. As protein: CAISVEAGTYSYEQYF.

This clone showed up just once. CDR3 sequence reads: CASSTTGGSTYEQYF. The CDR3 DNA follows: TGTGCCAGCAGTACGACAGGGGGCAGCACCTACGAGCAGTACTTC. The rearrangement joins TRBV28 to TRBJ2-7; the match to TRBD1 covers 10 bases. J was trimmed by 2 bases and V by 5 bases; bases with no gene match: 6. This CDR3 is built from 15 residues. The V gene's germline CDR1 is MDHEN and CDR2 SYDVKM.